The 9 T cell receptor beta chains reported below all come from one sample, sequenced in a study of tumor and adjacent non-tumor tissue in lung cancer. TCRbeta libraries were built with three rounds of nested PCR, modified from ARM-PCR. One entry per CDR3 protein results from TCRdb running MiXCR on the multiplex PCR reads. This table holds around 210,000 distinct CDR3 sequences, 71% found once. RNA was extracted from bulk tissue without any cell sorting. Sequences were obtained from lung tumor tissue. The receptors here all came from a man aged 60 to 69 with non-small cell lung cancer.

A word on this clonotype: The junction departs from the called germline gene at one end, perhaps through a read error. CDR3 protein: CASSYSTGGYSSPLHF. The CDR3 DNA is TGTGCCAGCAGTTACTCGACAGGCGGCTATAGTTCACCCCTCCACTTT. V is TRBV6-2 or TRBV6-3 and J is TRBJ1-6; TRBD1 might be the D (6 bases). Germline V gene lookup returns CDR1 MNHEY and CDR2 SVGEGT. The CDR3 runs to 16 residues.

With regard to this clonotype: One end of the junction is discordant with germline, which a read error may explain. The chain joins TRBV6-5 to TRBJ2-5; 8 bases map to TRBD2. Germline CDR1 is MNHEY and CDR2 is SVGAGI. The CDR3 has 14 amino acids. The CDR3 sequence: CASSDSGTAWAQHF. DNA for the CDR3: TGTGCCAGCAGTGATAGCGGGACCGCGTGGGCCCAGCACTTC.

A word on this clonotype: The junction and the germline gene differ at one end; a read error may be behind it. This chain connects TRBV11-3 to TRBJ2-3; no clear D. Germline V gene sequence: CDR1 SGHNT, CDR2 YENEEA. The CDR3 has 15 residues. This CDR3 is CASSFESLNTDMQYF. The CDR3 DNA is TGTGCCAGTAGCTTCGAGAGCCTGAACACAGATATGCAGTATTTT.

On this clonotype itself: This may arise from a read error, as a much more abundant clone is one base away. As DNA, the CDR3 is TGCAGCGTTGGTGGGATTATATCCGGGGAGCTGTTTTTT. It specifies CSVGGIISGELFF. The chain links TRBV29-1 to TRBJ2-2; no reliable D call. The CDR3 extends over 13 amino acids. The germline gives CDR1 SQVTM, CDR2 ANQGSEA. The V and J ends lost 4 bases and 6 bases respectively, with 12 bases between them.

As for this clonotype: A junction boundary mismatches the germline segment, possibly from a read error. V and J are TRBV6-5 and TRBJ2-5; D gene uncertain. The germline V gene encodes CDR1 MNHEY and CDR2 SVGAGI. The CDR3 runs to 14 residues. CDR3 loop: CATKQKGHQETHYF. The CDR3 DNA reads TGTGCCACTAAACAAAAGGGCCACCAAGAGACCCATTACTTC.

Notes on this clonotype: A much larger clone lies a single base off, so this may be a read error. The chain couples TRBV20-1 to TRBJ2-7, with 13 bases aligning to TRBD2. The CDR3 length is 16 residues. CDR1 is DFQATT, CDR2 SNEGSKA, per germline (reference sequence). CDR3 coding DNA: TGCAGTGCTCCTCGGACTAGCGGGAGCGGGTTTTACGGGCAGTACTTC. It codes for CSAPRTSGSGFYGQYF.

In the case of this clonotype: A much bigger clone sits one base away, suggesting this may be a read error. The V gene is TRBV4-3, the J gene TRBJ2-3; perhaps TRBD2 as D (6 bases). The CDR3 contains 16 residues. Germline V CDR1 and CDR2: LGHNA, YSLEER. Trimming pared 4 bases from V and 4 bases from J, leaving 18 bases between. CDR3 sequence reads: CASSLHTTSASDTQYF. CDR3 DNA: TGCGCCAGCAGCCTCCATACGACTAGTGCCTCAGATACGCAGTATTTT.

This clonotype was detected once. At one boundary the junction diverges from the germline segment, which might be a read error. This chain uses TRBV9 with TRBJ2-2, with 10 bases identical to TRBD2. The CDR3 loop spans 20 amino acids. Germline V gene lookup returns CDR1 SGDLS and CDR2 YYNGEE. The CDR3 is CGSSSARGASGGFATGELFF. As DNA, the CDR3 is TGTGGCAGCAGCAGCGCAAGGGGCGCTAGCGGGGGCTTCGCCACCGGGGAGCTGTTTTTT.

On this clonotype itself: A junction boundary mismatches the germline segment, possibly from a read error. V and J are TRBV6-1 and TRBJ1-1, with D tentatively TRBD1 (6 bases). The CDR3 covers 13 residues. Germline values: CDR1 MNHNS, CDR2 SASEGT. Here the CDR3 reads CASILTGDTEALF. The DNA for the CDR3 is TGTGCCAGCATCCTAACGGGGGACACTGAAGCTTTATTT.